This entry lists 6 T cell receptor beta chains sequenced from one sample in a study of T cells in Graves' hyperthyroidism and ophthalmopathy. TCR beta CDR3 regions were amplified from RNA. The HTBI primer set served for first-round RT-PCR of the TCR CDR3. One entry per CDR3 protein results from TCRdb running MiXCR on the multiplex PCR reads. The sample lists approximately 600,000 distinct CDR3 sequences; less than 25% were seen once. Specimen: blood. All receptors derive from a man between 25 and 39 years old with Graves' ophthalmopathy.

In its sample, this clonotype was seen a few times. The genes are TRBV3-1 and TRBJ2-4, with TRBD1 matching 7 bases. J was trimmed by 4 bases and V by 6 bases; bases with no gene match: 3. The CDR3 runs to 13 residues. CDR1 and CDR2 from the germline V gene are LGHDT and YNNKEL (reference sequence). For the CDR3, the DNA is TGTGCCAGCAGTGACAGGGAAAAAAACATTCAGTACTTC. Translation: CASSDREKNIQYF.

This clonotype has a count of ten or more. Here the CDR3 reads CASSLPGTSVYEQYF. The CDR3 DNA follows: TGTGCCAGCAGTTTACCCGGGACTAGCGTCTACGAGCAGTACTTC. The J gene is TRBJ2-7, the V gene TRBV28; 10 bases are a match to TRBD2. This CDR3 has 15 amino acids. With V trimmed by 2 bases and J by 3 bases, 4 bases remained unmatched. Germline V gives CDR1 MDHEN, CDR2 SYDVKM.

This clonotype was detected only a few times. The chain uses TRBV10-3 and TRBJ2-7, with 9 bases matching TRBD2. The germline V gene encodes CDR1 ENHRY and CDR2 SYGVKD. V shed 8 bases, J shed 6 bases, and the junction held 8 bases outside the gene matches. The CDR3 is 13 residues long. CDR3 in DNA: TGTGCCATCGGTGGAGCGGGAGGTGGCGAGCAGTACTTC. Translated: CAIGGAGGGEQYF.

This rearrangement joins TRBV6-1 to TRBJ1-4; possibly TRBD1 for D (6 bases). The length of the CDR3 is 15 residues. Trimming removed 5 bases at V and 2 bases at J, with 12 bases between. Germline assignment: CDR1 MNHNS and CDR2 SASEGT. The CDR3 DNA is TGTGCCAGCAGTCGGCTCCAGGGGACTAATGAAAAACTGTTTTTT. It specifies CASSRLQGTNEKLFF.

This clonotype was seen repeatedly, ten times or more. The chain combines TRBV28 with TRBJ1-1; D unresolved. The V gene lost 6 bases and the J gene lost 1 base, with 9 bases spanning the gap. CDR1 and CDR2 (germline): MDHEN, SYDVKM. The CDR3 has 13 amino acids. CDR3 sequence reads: CASSLDTNTEAFF. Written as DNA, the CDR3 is TGTGCCAGCAGCTTAGATACGAACACTGAAGCTTTCTTT.

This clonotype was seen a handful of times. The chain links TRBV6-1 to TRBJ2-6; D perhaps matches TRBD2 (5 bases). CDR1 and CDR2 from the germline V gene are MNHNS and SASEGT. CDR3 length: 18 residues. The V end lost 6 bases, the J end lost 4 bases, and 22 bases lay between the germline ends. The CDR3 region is CASSRSPQRVAGANVLTF. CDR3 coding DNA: TGTGCCAGCAGCCGCTCCCCCCAGAGGGTCGCGGGGGCCAACGTCCTGACTTTC.